Listed below are T cell receptor beta chains from one sample, sequenced in a study of shared clonotypes between healthy human individuals. Repertoires were generated with immunoSEQ multiplex PCR, while TCRdb's copy carries only in-frame clones and drops some. Among 950,000 to 1,300,000 clones listed, around four fifths were seen once. Sequenced material: memory CD4+ T cells sorted from blood. Source of these receptors: a man aged 18 to 29 in good health. Both conserved end residues are part of each CDR3. The D gene is left open where the match is weak. Size values are once, few and many counts, or a class for expanded clones, and some rows have none.

abundance: NA; j_gene: TRBJ2-1; d_gene: NA; v_gene: TRBV5-1; CDR3nt: TGCGCCAGCAGCTTGGCTTGGAACAATGAGCAGTTCTTC; CDR3aa: CASSLAWNNEQFF
abundance: NA; j_gene: TRBJ2-6; d_gene: NA; v_gene: TRBV6-5; CDR3nt: TGTGCCAGCAGTTACTCTAGGGCTTCTGGGGCCAACGTCCTGACTTTC; CDR3aa: CASSYSRASGANVLTF
abundance: NA; j_gene: TRBJ2-1; d_gene: TRBD1; v_gene: TRBV7-9; CDR3nt: TGTGCCAGCAGCTCCCCCGAGGGACAGGGGAACGTCTACAATGAGCAGTTCTTC; CDR3aa: CASSSPEGQGNVYNEQFF
abundance: NA; j_gene: TRBJ2-7; d_gene: NA; v_gene: TRBV6-6; CDR3nt: TGTGCCAGCAGTTACCACCAGCTAGCGACCTCCTACGAGCAGTACTTC; CDR3aa: CASSYHQLATSYEQYF
abundance: NA; j_gene: TRBJ1-2; d_gene: NA; v_gene: TRBV23-1; CDR3nt: TGCGCCAGCATAAGCTCTTATTGGGACACTCCTAACTATGGCTACACCTTC; CDR3aa: CASISSYWDTPNYGYTF
abundance: NA; j_gene: TRBJ1-3; d_gene: TRBD1; v_gene: TRBV6-1; CDR3nt: TGTGCCAGCAGTGAAGCGGGGACAGGTACTGGAAACACCATATATTTT; CDR3aa: CASSEAGTGTGNTIYF
abundance: NA; j_gene: TRBJ2-7; d_gene: TRBD2; v_gene: TRBV7-7; CDR3nt: TGTGCTAGCAGCTTAAACTCGGGGGGCTCCTACGAGCAGTACTTC; CDR3aa: CASSLNSGGSYEQYF
abundance: NA; j_gene: TRBJ1-2; d_gene: NA; v_gene: TRBV30; CDR3nt: TGTGCCTGGAGAAGGGGAGACTATGGCTACACCTTC; CDR3aa: CAWRRGDYGYTF
abundance: NA; j_gene: TRBJ2-3; d_gene: TRBD2; v_gene: TRBV7-2; CDR3nt: TGTGCCAGCAGCTCACGACTAGCGAGTAGCACAGATACGCAGTATTTT; CDR3aa: CASSSRLASSTDTQYF
abundance: NA; j_gene: TRBJ1-1; d_gene: NA; v_gene: TRBV19; CDR3nt: TGTGCCAGTACCGCGGGACGGCTGAACACTGAAGCTTTCTTT; CDR3aa: CASTAGRLNTEAFF
abundance: NA; j_gene: TRBJ1-2; d_gene: NA; v_gene: TRBV19; CDR3nt: TGTGCCAGTAGTATCCACCTTGACAGCCCCTATGGCTACACCTTC; CDR3aa: CASSIHLDSPYGYTF
abundance: NA; j_gene: TRBJ2-3; d_gene: NA; v_gene: TRBV19; CDR3nt: TGTGCCAGCACAGATGCCTCAACAGATACGCAGTATTTT; CDR3aa: CASTDASTDTQYF
abundance: NA; j_gene: TRBJ2-1; d_gene: NA; v_gene: TRBV19; CDR3nt: TGTGCCAGTAGGAACCCTCAGGGTCCCTACAATGAGCAGTTCTTC; CDR3aa: CASRNPQGPYNEQFF
abundance: NA; j_gene: TRBJ2-1; d_gene: TRBD2; v_gene: TRBV6-5; CDR3nt: TGTGCCAGCTCCCGAGGGCTAGCGGGTGGGGGTGAGCAGTTCTTC; CDR3aa: CASSRGLAGGGEQFF
abundance: NA; j_gene: TRBJ1-1; d_gene: NA; v_gene: TRBV7-2; CDR3nt: TGTGCCAGCAGCTCAACGTACACTGAAGCTTTCTTT; CDR3aa: CASSSTYTEAFF
abundance: many; j_gene: TRBJ1-1; d_gene: NA; v_gene: TRBV2; CDR3nt: TGTGCCAGCAGCCTGGACAGGAACACTGAAGCTTTCTTT; CDR3aa: CASSLDRNTEAFF
abundance: once; j_gene: TRBJ2-3; d_gene: NA; v_gene: TRBV7-9; CDR3nt: TGTGCCAGCAGCTTAGATAGGGGCTCGGATACGCAGTATTTT; CDR3aa: CASSLDRGSDTQYF
abundance: NA; j_gene: TRBJ2-7; d_gene: TRBD1; v_gene: TRBV29-1; CDR3nt: TGCAGCGTTGAAGATCGGGGGACAGGGGGCTCCTACGAGCAGTACTTC; CDR3aa: CSVEDRGTGGSYEQYF